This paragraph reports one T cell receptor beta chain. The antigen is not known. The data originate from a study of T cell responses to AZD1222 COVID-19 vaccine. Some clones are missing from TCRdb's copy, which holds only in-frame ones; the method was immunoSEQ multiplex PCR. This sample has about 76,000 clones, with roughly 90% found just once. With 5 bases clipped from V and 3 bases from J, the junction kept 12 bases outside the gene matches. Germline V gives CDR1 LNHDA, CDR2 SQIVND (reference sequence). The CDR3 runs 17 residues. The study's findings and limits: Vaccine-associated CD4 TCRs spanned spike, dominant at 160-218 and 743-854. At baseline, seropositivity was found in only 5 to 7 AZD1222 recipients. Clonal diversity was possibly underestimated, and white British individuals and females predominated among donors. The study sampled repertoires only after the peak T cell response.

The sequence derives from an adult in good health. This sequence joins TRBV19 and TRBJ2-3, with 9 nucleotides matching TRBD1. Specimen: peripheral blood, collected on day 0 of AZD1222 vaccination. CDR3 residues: CASSLYRGTGRTDTQYF. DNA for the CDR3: TGTGCCAGTAGTCTGTACCGGGGGACAGGGAGAACAGATACGCAGTATTTT.